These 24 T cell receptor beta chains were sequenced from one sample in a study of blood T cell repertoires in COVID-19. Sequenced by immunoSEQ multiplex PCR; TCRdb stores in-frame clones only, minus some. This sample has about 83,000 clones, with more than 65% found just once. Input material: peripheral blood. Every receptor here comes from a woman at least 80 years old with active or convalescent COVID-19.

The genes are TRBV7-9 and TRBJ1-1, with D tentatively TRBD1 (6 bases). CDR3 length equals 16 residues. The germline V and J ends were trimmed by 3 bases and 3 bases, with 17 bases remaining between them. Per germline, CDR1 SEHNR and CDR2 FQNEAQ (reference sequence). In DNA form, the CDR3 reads TGTGCCAGCAGCTTCGGCCTCCCGGGGGGGCACACTGAAGCTTTCTTT. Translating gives CASSFGLPGGHTEAFF.

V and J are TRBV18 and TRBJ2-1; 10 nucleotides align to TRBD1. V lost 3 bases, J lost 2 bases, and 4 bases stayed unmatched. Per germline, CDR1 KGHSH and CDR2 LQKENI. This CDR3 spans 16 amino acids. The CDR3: CASSPLGQGTYNEQFF. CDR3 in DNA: TGTGCCAGCTCACCCTTGGGACAGGGGACCTACAATGAGCAGTTCTTC.

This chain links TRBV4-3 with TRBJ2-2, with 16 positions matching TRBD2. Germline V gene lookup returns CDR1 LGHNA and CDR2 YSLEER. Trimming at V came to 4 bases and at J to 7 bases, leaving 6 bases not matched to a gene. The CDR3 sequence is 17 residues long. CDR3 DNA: TGCGCCAGCAGCCTCGGGACTAGCGGGGGGGCTGGCGGGGAGCTGTTTTTT. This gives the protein CASSLGTSGGAGGELFF.

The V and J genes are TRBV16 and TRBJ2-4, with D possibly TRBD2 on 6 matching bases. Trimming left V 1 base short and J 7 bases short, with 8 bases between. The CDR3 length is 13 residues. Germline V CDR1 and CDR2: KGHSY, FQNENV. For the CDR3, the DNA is TGTGCCAGCAGCCAATTTCGGGGGAACATTCAGTACTTC. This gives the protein CASSQFRGNIQYF.

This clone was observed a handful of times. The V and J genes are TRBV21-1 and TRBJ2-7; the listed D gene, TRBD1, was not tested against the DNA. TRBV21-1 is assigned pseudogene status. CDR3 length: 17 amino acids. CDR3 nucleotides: TGTGCCAGCAGCAAAAGTAGGCCGGTTTGGCAGGCCTACGAGCAGTACTTC. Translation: CASSKSRPVWQAYEQYF.

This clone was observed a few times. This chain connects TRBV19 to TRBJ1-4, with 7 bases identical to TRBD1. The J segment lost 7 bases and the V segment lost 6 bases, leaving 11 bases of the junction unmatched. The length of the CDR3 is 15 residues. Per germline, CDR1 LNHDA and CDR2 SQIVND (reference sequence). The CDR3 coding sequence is TGTGCCAGTAGGACCTGGGACAGCCCGAGTGAAAAACTGTTTTTT. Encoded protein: CASRTWDSPSEKLFF.

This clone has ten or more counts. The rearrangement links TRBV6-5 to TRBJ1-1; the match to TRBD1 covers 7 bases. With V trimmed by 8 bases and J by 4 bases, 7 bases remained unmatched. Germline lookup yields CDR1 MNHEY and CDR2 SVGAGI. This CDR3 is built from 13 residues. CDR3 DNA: TGTGCCAGCCGAGACAGGGCTTTCACTGAAGCTTTCTTT. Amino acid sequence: CASRDRAFTEAFF.

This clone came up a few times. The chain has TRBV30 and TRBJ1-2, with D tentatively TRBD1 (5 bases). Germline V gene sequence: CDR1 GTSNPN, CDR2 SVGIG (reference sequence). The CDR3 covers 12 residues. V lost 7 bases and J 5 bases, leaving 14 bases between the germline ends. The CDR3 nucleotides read TGTGCCTCGCGGAAGGGGCGATATGGCTACACCTTC. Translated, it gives CASRKGRYGYTF.

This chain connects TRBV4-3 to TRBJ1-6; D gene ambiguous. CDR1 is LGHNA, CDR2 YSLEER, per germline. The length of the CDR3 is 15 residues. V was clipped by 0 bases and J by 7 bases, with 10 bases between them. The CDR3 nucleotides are TGCGCCAGCAGCCAAGAAGCGGGGAGGAATTCACCCCTCCACTTT. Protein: CASSQEAGRNSPLHF.

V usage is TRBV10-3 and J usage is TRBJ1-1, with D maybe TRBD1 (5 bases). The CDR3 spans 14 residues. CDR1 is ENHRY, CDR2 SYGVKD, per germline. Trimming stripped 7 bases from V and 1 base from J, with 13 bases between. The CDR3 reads CAIKGRDTNTEAFF. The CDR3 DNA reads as TGTGCCATCAAGGGCAGGGATACGAACACTGAAGCTTTCTTT.

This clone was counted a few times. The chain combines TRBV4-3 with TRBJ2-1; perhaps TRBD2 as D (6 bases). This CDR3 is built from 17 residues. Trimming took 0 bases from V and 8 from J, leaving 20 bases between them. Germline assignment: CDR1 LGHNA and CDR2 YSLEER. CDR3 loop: CASSQDQSRGRNHEQFF. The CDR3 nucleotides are TGCGCCAGCAGCCAAGATCAGTCCCGGGGGAGGAACCATGAGCAGTTCTTC.

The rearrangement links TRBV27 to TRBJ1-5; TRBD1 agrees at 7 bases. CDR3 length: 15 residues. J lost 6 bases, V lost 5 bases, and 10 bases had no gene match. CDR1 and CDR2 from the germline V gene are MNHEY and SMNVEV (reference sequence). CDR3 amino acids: CASSTTGMGGQPQHF. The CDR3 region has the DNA TGTGCCAGCAGTACGACAGGGATGGGAGGTCAGCCCCAGCATTTT.

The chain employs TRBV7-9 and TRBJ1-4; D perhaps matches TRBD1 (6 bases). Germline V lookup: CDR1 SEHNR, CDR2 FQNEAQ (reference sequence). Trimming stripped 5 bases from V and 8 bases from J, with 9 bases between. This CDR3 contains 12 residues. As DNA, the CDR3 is TGTGCCAGCAGCATCGGACAGGAAAAACTGTTTTTT. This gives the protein CASSIGQEKLFF.

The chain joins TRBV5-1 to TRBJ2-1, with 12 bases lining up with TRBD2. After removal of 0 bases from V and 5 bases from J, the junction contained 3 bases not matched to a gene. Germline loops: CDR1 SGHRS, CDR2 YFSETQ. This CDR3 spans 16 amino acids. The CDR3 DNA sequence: TGCGCCAGCAGCTTGGACCCTAGCGGGGGGGACAATGAGCAGTTCTTC. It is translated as CASSLDPSGGDNEQFF. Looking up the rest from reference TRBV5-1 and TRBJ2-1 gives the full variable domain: KAGVTQTPRYLIKTRGQQVTLSCSPISGHRSVSWYQQTPGQGLQFLFEYFSETQRNKGNFPGRFSGRQFSNSRSEMNVSTLELGDSALYLCASSLDPSGGDNEQFFGPGTRLTVL.

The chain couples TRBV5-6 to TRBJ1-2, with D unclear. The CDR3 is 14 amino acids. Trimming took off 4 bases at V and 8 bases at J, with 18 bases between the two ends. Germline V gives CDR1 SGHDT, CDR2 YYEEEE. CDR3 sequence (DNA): TGTGCCAGCAGCCCAACCGCCAGGATCTCAGGCTACACCTTC. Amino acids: CASSPTARISGYTF.

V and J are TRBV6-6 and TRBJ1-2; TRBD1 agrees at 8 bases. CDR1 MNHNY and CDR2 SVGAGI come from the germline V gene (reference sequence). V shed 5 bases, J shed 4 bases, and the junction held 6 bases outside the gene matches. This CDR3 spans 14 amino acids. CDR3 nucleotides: TGTGCCAGCAGTCCTCGGGACAGGAGCTATGGCTACACCTTC. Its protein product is CASSPRDRSYGYTF.

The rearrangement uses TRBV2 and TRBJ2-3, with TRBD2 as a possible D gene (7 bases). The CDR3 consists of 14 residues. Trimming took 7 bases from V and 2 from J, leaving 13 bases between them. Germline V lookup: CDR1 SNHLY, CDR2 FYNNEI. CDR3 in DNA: TGTGCCAGCATTGCGGGGGCCCACACAGATACGCAGTATTTT. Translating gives CASIAGAHTDTQYF.

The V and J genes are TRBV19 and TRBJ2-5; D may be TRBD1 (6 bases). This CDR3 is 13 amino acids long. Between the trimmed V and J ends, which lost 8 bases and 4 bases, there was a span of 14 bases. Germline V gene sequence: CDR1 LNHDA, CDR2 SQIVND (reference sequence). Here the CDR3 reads CASCPSRGETQYF. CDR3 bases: TGTGCCAGTTGCCCCAGCAGGGGAGAGACCCAGTACTTC.

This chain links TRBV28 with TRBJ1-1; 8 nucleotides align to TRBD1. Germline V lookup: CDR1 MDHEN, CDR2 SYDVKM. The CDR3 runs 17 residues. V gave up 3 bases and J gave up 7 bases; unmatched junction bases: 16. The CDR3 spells CASSLRRLGAGGSEAFF. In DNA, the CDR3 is TGTGCCAGCAGTTTGAGGAGGCTGGGGGCAGGGGGCAGTGAAGCTTTCTTT.

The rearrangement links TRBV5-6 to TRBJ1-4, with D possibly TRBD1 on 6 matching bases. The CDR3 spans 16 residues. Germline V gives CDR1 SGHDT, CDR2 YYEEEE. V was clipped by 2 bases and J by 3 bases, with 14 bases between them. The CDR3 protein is CASSFSGGEANEKLFF. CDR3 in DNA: TGTGCCAGCAGCTTCTCTGGGGGCGAAGCTAATGAAAAACTGTTTTTT. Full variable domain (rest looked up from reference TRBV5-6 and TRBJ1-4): DAGVTQSPTHLIKTRGQQVTLRCSPKSGHDTVSWYQQALGQGPQFIFQYYEEEERQRGNFPDRFSGHQFPNYSSELNVNALLLGDSALYLCASSFSGGEANEKLFFGSGTQLSVL.

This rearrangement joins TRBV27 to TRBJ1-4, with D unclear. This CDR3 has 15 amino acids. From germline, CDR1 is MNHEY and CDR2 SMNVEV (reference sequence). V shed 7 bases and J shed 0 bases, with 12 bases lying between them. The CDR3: CASKPSGTTNEKLFF. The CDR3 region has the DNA TGTGCCAGCAAACCCTCCGGGACAACTAATGAAAAACTGTTTTTT.

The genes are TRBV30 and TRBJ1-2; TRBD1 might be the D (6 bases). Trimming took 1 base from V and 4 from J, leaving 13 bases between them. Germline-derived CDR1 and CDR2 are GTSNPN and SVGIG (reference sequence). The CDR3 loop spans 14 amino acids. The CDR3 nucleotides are TGTGCCTGGAGTGGCGGGGAGGGGGGCTATGGCTACACCTTC. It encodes CAWSGGEGGYGYTF.

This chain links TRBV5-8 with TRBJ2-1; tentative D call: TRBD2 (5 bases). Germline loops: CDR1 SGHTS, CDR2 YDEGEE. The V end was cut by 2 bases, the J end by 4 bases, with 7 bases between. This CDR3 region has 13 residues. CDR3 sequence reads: CASSFGGYNEQFF. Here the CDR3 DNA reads TGTGCCAGCAGCTTTGGAGGTTACAATGAGCAGTTCTTC.

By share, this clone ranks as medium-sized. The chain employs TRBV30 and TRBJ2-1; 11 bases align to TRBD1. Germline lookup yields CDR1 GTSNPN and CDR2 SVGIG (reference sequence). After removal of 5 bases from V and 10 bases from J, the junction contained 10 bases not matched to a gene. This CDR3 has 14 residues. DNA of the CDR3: TGTGCCTGGCAGACCGGGACAGGGGGGTGGGAGCAGTTCTTC. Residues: CAWQTGTGGWEQFF.